A selection of T cell receptor beta chains follows, all from one sample in a study of blood T cell repertoires in COVID-19. Sequencing used immunoSEQ multiplex PCR; TCRdb keeps in-frame clones, though not all of them. This table holds around 320,000 clones, 75% to 85% found once. Sequencing input: peripheral blood. The origin of the receptors is a human donor in a cohort sampled during active COVID-19. Each CDR3 is given with its conserved first and last residue. The D gene is left open where the match is weak. The size of a clone is reported for some rows only, either as once, few or many, or as a class for expanded clones.

V	size	J	D	DNA	CDR3
TRBV4-1	once	TRBJ2-3	NA	TGCGCCAGCAGCCAATTTAGCGAAAGCACAGATACGCAGTATTTT	CASSQFSESTDTQYF
TRBV10-2	NA	TRBJ1-1	TRBD1	TGCGCCAGCCAGGACAGGGTAAGCACTGAAGCTTTCTTT	CASQDRVSTEAFF
TRBV30	NA	TRBJ1-5	TRBD1	TGTGCCTGGAGTGTACAGGGGAATCAGCCCCAGCATTTT	CAWSVQGNQPQHF
TRBV5-1	NA	TRBJ1-1	TRBD1	TGCGCCACCAGGGGGTCTGGGACAGCAAACACTGAAGCTTTCTTT	CATRGSGTANTEAFF
TRBV9	NA	TRBJ2-5	TRBD2	TGTGCCAGCAGCGTAGACGGTAGCGGGAGAAAAGAGACCCAGTACTTC	CASSVDGSGRKETQYF
TRBV9	once	TRBJ1-5	NA	TGTGCCAGCAGCGAAAACCCTGGGGGAGGTCAGCCCCAGCATTTT	CASSENPGGGQPQHF
TRBV7-9	NA	TRBJ2-7	TRBD2	TGTGCCAGCAGCTTAGGACTAGCGGCCTACGAGCAGTACTTC	CASSLGLAAYEQYF
TRBV7-3	NA	TRBJ2-7	NA	TGTGCCAGCAGCATCGGACAGATTTTC	CASSIGQIF
TRBV6-5	NA	TRBJ2-2	TRBD1	TGTGCCAGCAGTTACTGGACAGGGGATAGGCTGTTTTTT	CASSYWTGDRLFF
TRBV19	NA	TRBJ2-7	TRBD1	TGTGCCAGCTCCTGGGACAGCCTCTCCTACGAGCAGTACTTC	CASSWDSLSYEQYF
TRBV25-1	NA	TRBJ2-3	NA	TGTGCCAGCAGTGCCCAAATACTACCCCTCTTTTTT	CASSAQILPLFF
TRBV15	NA	TRBJ1-3	TRBD1	TGTGCCACCAGGGGACAGGGTTCAGGAAACACCATATATTTT	CATRGQGSGNTIYF
TRBV5-8	NA	TRBJ2-5	NA	TGTGCCAGCAGCTTCGCCCGGGACTACCAAGAGACCCAGTACTTC	CASSFARDYQETQYF
TRBV5-1	NA	TRBJ1-5	TRBD1	TGCGCCAGCAGCTCGGGACAGGGGTTCGGTCAGCCCCAGCATTTT	CASSSGQGFGQPQHF
TRBV5-4	once	TRBJ1-1	TRBD1	TGTGCCAGCAGCGTCGGACAGGTCACTGAAGCTTTCTTT	CASSVGQVTEAFF
TRBV2	NA	TRBJ2-1	NA	TGTGCCAGCAGGGCGACGGGGGGCCCTTCCAAGGAGCAGTTCTTC	CASRATGGPSKEQFF